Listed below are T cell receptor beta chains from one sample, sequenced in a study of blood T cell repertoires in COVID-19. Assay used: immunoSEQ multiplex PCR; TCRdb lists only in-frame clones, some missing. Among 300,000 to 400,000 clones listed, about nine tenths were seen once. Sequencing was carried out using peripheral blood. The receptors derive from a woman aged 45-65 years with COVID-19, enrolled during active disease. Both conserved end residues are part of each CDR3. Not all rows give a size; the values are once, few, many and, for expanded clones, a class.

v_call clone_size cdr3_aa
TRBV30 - CAWSLHNQPQHF
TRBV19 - CASSTDRGDTEAFF
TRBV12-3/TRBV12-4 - CASRTSGSIEQYF
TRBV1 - CTSSQAIAGGPLSGANVLTF
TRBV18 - CASSHQGAFGNTIYF
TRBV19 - CASSLTPGDEQYF
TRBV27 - CASSPDPGQHTEAFF
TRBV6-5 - CASSYGRNQPQHF
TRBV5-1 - CASRQGFITDTQYF
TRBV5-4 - CASRAGQGIYGYTF
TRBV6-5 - CASTLPYEQYF
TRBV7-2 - CASSGDRGLGYTEAFF
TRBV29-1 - CSTQGQGATGELFF
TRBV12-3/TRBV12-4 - CATTSGANYEQYF
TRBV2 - CASSGTSQGEQYF
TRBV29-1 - CSVRGTFYNEQFF
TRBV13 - CASSSSGRAHNEQFF
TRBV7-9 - CASSLDQTLGEQFF
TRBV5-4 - CASSLGTSGWKQYF
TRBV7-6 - CASSLQGKREQFF
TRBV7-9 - CASSRGAGLGEKLFF
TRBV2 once CASSFGNRVLGTF
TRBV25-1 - CASSEGPRDNQPQHF
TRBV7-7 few CASSVAGGGTGELFF
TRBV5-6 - CASSIRGAAYGYTF
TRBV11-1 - CASSLLREGGYTF